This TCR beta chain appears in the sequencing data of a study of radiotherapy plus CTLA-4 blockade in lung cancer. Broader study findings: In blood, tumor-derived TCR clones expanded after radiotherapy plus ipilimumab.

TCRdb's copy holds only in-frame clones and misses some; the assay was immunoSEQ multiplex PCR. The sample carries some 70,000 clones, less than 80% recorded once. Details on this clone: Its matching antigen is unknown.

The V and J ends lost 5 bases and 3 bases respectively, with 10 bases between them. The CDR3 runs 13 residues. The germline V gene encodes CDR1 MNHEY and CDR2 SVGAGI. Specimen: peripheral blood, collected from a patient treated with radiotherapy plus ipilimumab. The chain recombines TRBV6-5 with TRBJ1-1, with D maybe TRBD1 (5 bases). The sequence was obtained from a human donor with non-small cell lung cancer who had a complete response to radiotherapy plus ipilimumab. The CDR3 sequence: CASSRRDDTEAFF. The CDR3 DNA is TGTGCCAGCAGTCGGAGGGACGACACTGAAGCTTTCTTT.